This T cell receptor (beta chain) was identified during a study of shared clonotypes between healthy human individuals. Findings of the study overall: Clonotype sharing among donors, it was expected, would be affected by sequencing depth.

Only a few counts were recorded for this clone. Its cognate antigen is unknown. Profiling relied on immunoSEQ multiplex PCR, and the TCRdb table lists in-frame clones only, not all of them. The sample has roughly 2,300,000 clones, 92% seen once; the top ten hold approximately 0.41%. The CDR3 loop spans 15 amino acids. The V gene's germline CDR1 is SEHNR and CDR2 FQNEAQ (reference sequence). V was shortened by 2 bases and J by 7 bases, with 15 bases between the two germline ends. The material sequenced was naive CD4+ T cells from PBMCs. The subset is: CD45RA+ positively selected. This receptor was identified in a man between 18 and 35 years old in good health. Some clones in this sample may be carry-over from other donors' samples. The chain recombines TRBV7-9 with TRBJ1-5; maybe TRBD1 (6 bases). CDR3 residues: CASSLSTGLEQPQHF. CDR3 DNA: TGTGCCAGCAGCTTATCTACAGGGTTGGAACAGCCCCAGCATTTT.